What follows are 11 T cell receptor beta chains derived from one specimen sequenced in a study of long-term antiretroviral therapy in people with HIV. A v3.0 immunoSEQ assay was performed at survey level. The repertoire was sequenced with immunoSEQ multiplex PCR; TCRdb's copy has only in-frame clones and lacks some. The profile shows about 33,000 clones, around three quarters of them singletons. Sequenced material: unsorted PBMCs, taken 2 years after starting antiretroviral therapy. The receptors here all came from a woman in her 50s with HIV.

This clone was found a few times. V gene TRBV7-8 combines with J gene TRBJ1-5; 10 bases are shared with TRBD1. Germline CDR1 and CDR2: SGHVS and FQNEAQ. The V segment lost 4 bases and the J segment 4 bases; nucleotides outside the gene matches: 4. This CDR3 spans 15 amino acids. CDR3 bases: TGTGCCAGCAGCTCCGGGGACAGGGGAAATCAGCCCCAGCATTTT. It is translated as CASSSGDRGNQPQHF.

The chain uses TRBV18 and TRBJ1-2, with D possibly being TRBD1 (5 bases). Per the germline V gene, CDR1 is KGHSH and CDR2 is LQKENI. Deletions cut 2 bases from V and 2 bases from J, with 12 bases between. The CDR3 runs to 15 residues. CDR3 DNA: TGTGCCAGCTCACCAGACGGGGGGAGCAACTATGGCTACACCTTC. Protein product: CASSPDGGSNYGYTF. The variable domain in full, completed from reference TRBV18 and TRBJ1-2, reads NAGVMQNPRHLVRRRGQEARLRCSPMKGHSHVYWYRQLPEEGLKFMVYLQKENIIDESGMPKERFSAEFPKEGPSILRIQQVVRGDSAAYFCASSPDGGSNYGYTFGSGTRLTVV.

CDR3 protein: CASSWALPNTEAFF. CDR3 nucleotides: TGTGCCAGCAGTTGGGCTTTACCGAACACTGAAGCTTTCTTT. The gene calls are TRBV28 and TRBJ1-1, with no clear D. Germline V gene lookup returns CDR1 MDHEN and CDR2 SYDVKM. This CDR3 contains 14 residues. V was clipped by 4 bases and J by 1 base, with 10 bases between them.

The J gene is TRBJ2-1, the V gene TRBV4-2, with 14 bases matching TRBD2. The CDR3 loop spans 20 amino acids. Germline lookup yields CDR1 LGHNA and CDR2 YNFKEQ. The trim removed 0 bases at V and 7 bases at J, leaving 14 bases unmatched. CDR3 region: CASSQDKSTSGGAALNEQFF. The CDR3 DNA sequence: TGTGCCAGCAGCCAAGATAAATCGACTAGCGGGGGGGCCGCTTTAAATGAGCAGTTCTTC.

The chain recombines TRBV25-1 with TRBJ1-1; D is unclear. This CDR3 has 15 residues. Germline V CDR1 and CDR2: MGHDK, SYGVNS. Trimming pared 6 bases from V and 5 bases from J, leaving 19 bases between. CDR3 coding DNA: TGTGCCAGCAGCCCGGTCAAGGGTTTTTCGACTGAAGCTTTCTTT. It is translated as CASSPVKGFSTEAFF. The entire variable domain, with the rest obtained from reference TRBV25-1 and TRBJ1-1, is as follows: EADIYQTPRYLVIGTGKKITLECSQTMGHDKMYWYQQDPGMELHLIHYSYGVNSTEKGDLSSESTVSRIRTEHFPLTLESARPSHTSQYLCASSPVKGFSTEAFFGQGTRLTVV.

V usage is TRBV5-1 and J usage is TRBJ2-7; D gene unclear. Germline lookup yields CDR1 SGHRS and CDR2 YFSETQ. V lost 4 bases and J lost 7, with 9 bases in between. The CDR3 covers 11 residues. The CDR3 sequence: CASSAYEEQYF. In DNA form, the CDR3 reads TGCGCCAGCAGCGCGTACGAGGAGCAGTACTTC.

This clone was picked up a small number of times. The chain is built from TRBV2 and TRBJ1-5; TRBD1 aligns across 8 bases. The CDR3 sequence is 15 residues long. Trimming took 4 bases from V and 9 from J; bases not matched to a gene: 11. Germline V CDR1 and CDR2: SNHLY, FYNNEI. CDR3 amino acids: CASSGITGGQLPQHF. CDR3 DNA sequence: TGTGCCAGCAGTGGAATAACAGGGGGTCAGTTGCCCCAGCATTTT. The variable domain in full, completed from reference TRBV2 and TRBJ1-5, reads EPEVTQTPSHQVTQMGQEVILRCVPISNHLYFYWYRQILGQKVEFLVSFYNNEISEKSEIFDDQFSVERPDGSNFTLKIRSTKLEDSAMYFCASSGITGGQLPQHFGDGTRLSIL.

The chain recombines TRBV7-2 with TRBJ2-5; D uncertain. V lost 2 bases and J lost 0, with 13 bases in between. Germline V CDR1 and CDR2: SGHTA, FQGNSA. This CDR3 is built from 16 residues. This CDR3 is CASSLLRTQNQETQYF. The CDR3 region has the DNA TGTGCCAGCAGCTTACTACGCACTCAAAACCAAGAGACCCAGTACTTC.

This clone was counted a single time. The genes are TRBV6-1 and TRBJ1-3; no firm D call. CDR1 and CDR2 from the germline V gene are MNHNS and SASEGT. The CDR3 totals 13 residues. The ends were cut back, 1 base at V and 4 bases at J, with 5 bases in the middle. CDR3: CASSEDRGNTIYF. In DNA form, the CDR3 reads TGTGCCAGCAGTGAAGATCGGGGAAACACCATATATTTT.

The chain has TRBV29-1 and TRBJ2-3; 8 positions agree with TRBD1. V shed 7 bases, J shed 2 bases, and the junction held 11 bases outside the gene matches. The CDR3 consists of 15 residues. CDR1 SQVTM and CDR2 ANQGSEA come from the germline V gene. As DNA, the CDR3 is TGCAGCGGCTCCAGGGGGCGGCTTTTCACAGATACGCAGTATTTT. It is translated as CSGSRGRLFTDTQYF.

The CDR3 is CASSLGWTGNTEAFF. DNA for the CDR3: TGCGCCAGCAGCTTGGGCTGGACAGGTAACACTGAAGCTTTCTTT. The J gene is TRBJ1-1, the V gene TRBV5-1, with 7 bases fitting TRBD1. In germline, CDR1 is SGHRS, CDR2 YFSETQ. V shed 0 bases, J shed 2 bases, and the junction held 4 bases outside the gene matches. The CDR3 covers 15 residues. The variable domain in full, with the rest retrieved from reference TRBV5-1 and TRBJ1-1, is KAGVTQTPRYLIKTRGQQVTLSCSPISGHRSVSWYQQTPGQGLQFLFEYFSETQRNKGNFPGRFSGRQFSNSRSEMNVSTLELGDSALYLCASSLGWTGNTEAFFGQGTRLTVV.